This TCR beta chain was observed in a study of blood T cell repertoires in COVID-19. Study details: There were acute and convalescent COVID-19 samples, and they came from the United States, Italy and Spain. From T cells, B-cell-depleted T cells, or PBMCs came the material, which was cDNA or gDNA.

Original methodology: Amplifying reference gene primers gave estimates of nucleated cell counts. The table came from immunoSEQ multiplex PCR; TCRdb's copy has only in-frame clones and leaves some out. D and trimming come from the DNA, and the V and J calls and clone size come from that table. The sample carries 200,000 to 300,000 clones, 84% recorded once. J lost 6 bases, V lost 3 bases, and 5 bases had no gene match. This CDR3 has 13 residues. Germline assignment: CDR1 SGHRS and CDR2 YFSETQ. This clonotype was sampled from a man aged 55 to 70 with acute or convalescent COVID-19. Sequencing input: peripheral blood. The V and J genes are TRBV5-1 and TRBJ2-7, with 8 bases identical to TRBD2. CDR3 protein: CASSSIAGSEQYF. In DNA, the CDR3 is TGCGCCAGCAGCTCAATAGCGGGGAGCGAGCAGTACTTC.